This T cell receptor beta chain stems from a study of CD8 T cells in Susac syndrome. The V end lost 5 bases, the J end lost 5 bases, and 10 bases lay between the germline ends. CDR3 length: 13 amino acids. From germline, CDR1 is LNHDA and CDR2 SQIVND (reference sequence). Random hexamers served to reverse transcribe about 0.5 to 1 ug RNA. MiXCR, run by TCRdb on the immunoSEQ multiplex PCR reads, gives a single entry per CDR3 protein. The table has about 120,000 distinct CDR3 sequences, just under 95% seen once. The chain links TRBV19 to TRBJ1-5; D uncertain. The sequence derives from a human donor with multiple sclerosis. The sample taken for sequencing was CD4+ T cells from PBMCs. This CDR3 reads CASSFGPHQPQHF. CDR3 in DNA: TGTGCCAGTAGTTTTGGTCCACATCAGCCCCAGCATTTT.